The next 3 T cell receptor beta chains were all read from a single sample in a study of T cell clonotyping in hematopoietic cell transplantation (dated by TCRdb to the early 2020s). Libraries were built with the immunoSEQ multiplex PCR assay. In TCRdb, the immuneACCESS table is reduced to in-frame sequences with V and J assigned. These tables do not hold every clone; where another copy was compared, an unresolved V gene accounts for under half, and the others remain unexplained. The sample has more than 9,500 clones on record, 80% to 90% of them singletons. Around 4.2% of the sample is held by the ten biggest clonotypes. The sequencing sample was made of peripheral blood mononuclear cells. The origin of the receptors is a human donor who either received an allogeneic hematopoietic cell transplant for a myeloid malignancy or was a related donor (not recorded which). Some clones in this sample may be carry-over from other donors' samples.

Worth noting for this clone: The junction differs from germline at one of its ends, possibly a read error. The V and J genes are TRBV5-4 and TRBJ2-7, with 8 bases that match TRBD2. Germline loops: CDR1 SGHNT, CDR2 YYREEE (reference sequence). CDR3 length equals 16 residues. DNA of the CDR3: TGCGCCAGCAGCCCGGGGGGGGGACTGTCTCCCTACGAGCAGTACTTC. Amino acid sequence: CASSPGGGLSPYEQYF.

A remark on this clone: An end of the junction differs from the germline gene, which may be a read error. This sequence joins TRBV20-1 and TRBJ2-5, with TRBD2 matching 10 bases. Germline V gene lookup returns CDR1 DFQATT and CDR2 SNEGSKA (reference sequence). The CDR3 runs to 11 residues. The CDR3 DNA reads as TGTAGCGGGGGGTGGAGAGAGACCCAGTACTTC. This translates into CSGGWRETQYF.

V and J are TRBV21-1 and TRBJ1-4. TRBV21-1 is an annotated pseudogene. The CDR3 contains 17 residues. CDR3 DNA sequence: TGTGCCAGCAGCAAAGCGGAGAAGGAACCCTTTAATGAAAAACTGTTTTTT. Translating it yields CASSKAEKEPFNEKLFF.